A selection of T cell receptor beta chains follows, all from one sample in a study of blood T cell repertoires in COVID-19. The data were produced by immunoSEQ multiplex PCR, yet TCRdb's version contains in-frame clones alone and is incomplete. Of roughly 92,000 clones detected, approximately 87% appear once; the ten largest clones hold around 7.4%. Input material: peripheral blood. Source of these receptors: a human donor with acute or convalescent COVID-19. The donor label of this sample is uncertain. The CDR3 runs from the conserved cysteine through the conserved F or W. D genes are given only for firm matches. Part of the rows lack a size; the others show once, few, many or a class for expanded clones.

j_call	d_call	clone_size	v_call	cdr3_aa	cdr3_nt
TRBJ1-4	.	.	TRBV7-2	CASSLIRNEKLFF	TGTGCCAGCAGCTTAATCCGTAATGAAAAACTGTTTTTT
TRBJ2-1	TRBD1	.	TRBV24-1	CATSSIDRGRDEQFF	TGTGCCACCAGTTCTATAGACAGGGGAAGGGATGAGCAGTTCTTC
TRBJ2-1	TRBD1	.	TRBV19	CASSIPTGVGYNEQFF	TGTGCCAGTAGTATCCCGACAGGGGTCGGCTACAATGAGCAGTTCTTC
TRBJ2-7	.	.	TRBV9	CASSALAGTLTYEQYF	TGTGCCAGCAGCGCCCTGGCGGGGACCTTGACCTACGAGCAGTACTTC
TRBJ1-1	TRBD1	once	TRBV4-3	CASSQDRGQTTEAFF	TGCGCCAGCAGCCAAGATAGGGGACAGACCACTGAAGCTTTCTTT
TRBJ2-2	TRBD2	.	TRBV5-1	CASSSRGGQPNTGELFF	TGCGCCAGCAGCTCCCGGGGGGGGCAGCCGAACACCGGGGAGCTGTTTTTT
TRBJ1-2	.	.	TRBV10-2	CASKDLRTATRHGYTF	TGCGCCAGCAAGGATTTAAGGACTGCTACAAGACATGGCTACACCTTC
TRBJ1-2	TRBD1	few	TRBV11-2	CASSQGGYGYTF	TGTGCCAGCAGCCAGGGGGGCTATGGCTACACCTTC
TRBJ2-3	TRBD1	.	TRBV7-2	CASSFSGGITDTQYF	TGTGCCAGCAGCTTTTCAGGGGGAATCACAGATACGCAGTATTTT
TRBJ1-6	.	.	TRBV30	CAWRRQGNSPLHF	TGTGCCTGGAGACGGCAGGGGAATTCACCCCTCCACTTT
TRBJ2-7	TRBD2	.	TRBV6-5	CASNDPRLAAYEQYF	TGTGCCAGCAACGACCCGAGACTAGCGGCATACGAGCAGTACTTC
TRBJ1-4	.	.	TRBV3-1/TRBV3-2	CASSRREGLFF	TGTGCCAGCAGCCGCCGGGAGGGACTGTTTTTT
TRBJ1-5	.	few	TRBV9	CASSPGLSNQPQHF	TGTGCCAGCAGCCCGGGACTTTCAAATCAGCCCCAGCATTTT
TRBJ1-5	.	.	TRBV7-2	CASSLNSRPGYQPQHF	TGTGCCAGCAGCTTAAATTCCAGGCCAGGCTATCAGCCCCAGCATTTT
TRBJ2-4	.	.	TRBV6-5	CASSDPQLAKNIQYF	TGTGCCAGCAGCGACCCACAGTTGGCCAAAAACATTCAGTACTTC
TRBJ2-1	TRBD2	.	TRBV5-1	CASSLGVAGGEQFF	TGCGCCAGCAGCCTCGGGGTAGCGGGGGGTGAGCAGTTCTTC
TRBJ1-3	.	few	TRBV5-5	CASSLSTGASGNTIYF	TGTGCCAGCAGCTTGTCGACAGGCGCCTCTGGAAACACCATATATTTT
TRBJ2-7	.	.	TRBV7-9	CASSLGAGAYEQYF	TGTGCCAGCAGCTTAGGGGCAGGGGCCTACGAGCAGTACTTC
TRBJ1-5	TRBD1	.	TRBV5-8	CASRGTGRGQKPQHF	TGTGCCAGCAGGGGGACCGGCAGGGGGCAGAAGCCCCAGCATTTT
TRBJ2-5	TRBD2	.	TRBV9	CASSVAQAGGQETQYF	TGTGCCAGCAGCGTAGCTCAAGCGGGGGGTCAAGAGACCCAGTACTTC
TRBJ1-1	TRBD1	.	TRBV6-5	CASSFRDRATEAFF	TGTGCCAGCAGTTTCCGGGACAGGGCCACTGAAGCTTTCTTT
TRBJ1-3	.	few	TRBV5-1	CASSLEYSGNTIYF	TGCGCCAGCAGCTTGGAATACTCTGGAAACACCATATATTTT
TRBJ2-2	TRBD1	once	TRBV5-1	CASSRTGSGELFF	TGCGCCAGCAGCCGGACAGGGTCCGGGGAGCTGTTTTTT
TRBJ1-3	.	.	TRBV9	CASSTRTGGNTIYF	TGTGCCAGCAGCACCCGAACAGGAGGAAACACCATATATTTT
TRBJ2-5	.	.	TRBV15	CATSRVRQETQYF	TGTGCCACCAGCAGAGTTAGACAAGAGACCCAGTACTTC
TRBJ1-4	TRBD1	.	TRBV28	CASMTGGFNEKLFF	TGTGCCAGCATGACAGGGGGGTTTAATGAAAAACTGTTTTTT
TRBJ2-7	TRBD2	.	TRBV5-4	CASRERGGRSDYEQYF	TGTGCCAGCAGGGAACGGGGGGGCCGTTCTGACTACGAGCAGTACTTC
TRBJ1-2	.	.	TRBV27	CASSSPGASRYAYTF	TGTGCCAGCAGTTCCCCTGGGGCCAGTAGGTATGCCTACACCTTC
TRBJ1-1	TRBD1	.	TRBV6-2/TRBV6-3	CASSRTGDTEAFF	TGTGCCAGCAGCCGTACAGGGGACACTGAAGCTTTCTTT
TRBJ1-4	.	.	TRBV15	CATSRDFSEKLFF	TGTGCCACCAGCAGAGATTTCAGTGAAAAACTGTTTTTT
TRBJ2-6	.	.	TRBV4-1	CASSPSGGDGANVLTF	TGCGCCAGCAGCCCAAGTGGGGGCGATGGGGCCAACGTCCTGACTTTC
TRBJ1-1	TRBD1	.	TRBV6-5	CASRSGGFGNTEAFF	TGTGCCAGCAGGTCAGGGGGTTTCGGTAACACTGAAGCTTTCTTT
TRBJ2-1	.	.	TRBV28	CASSLGFGRVQFF	TGTGCCAGCAGTTTAGGGTTCGGCAGGGTCCAGTTCTTC
TRBJ2-3	.	.	TRBV7-6	CASSRGVGADTQYF	TGTGCCAGCAGCCGCGGGGTGGGGGCAGATACGCAGTATTTT
TRBJ1-2	TRBD1	few	TRBV18	CASSEGQRNYGYTF	TGTGCCAGCTCAGAGGGACAGCGAAACTATGGCTACACCTTC
TRBJ1-3	.	.	TRBV28	CASSLSTGSSGNTIYF	TGTGCCAGCAGTTTATCAACAGGGAGCTCTGGAAACACCATATATTTT
TRBJ1-3	.	once	TRBV28	CASSFSGTGTRNTIYF	TGTGCCAGCAGTTTTTCAGGCACCGGGACAAGAAACACCATATATTTT
TRBJ2-2	.	once	TRBV11-2	CASSPLQGWDTGELFF	TGTGCCAGCAGCCCCCTGCAGGGATGGGATACCGGGGAGCTGTTTTTT
TRBJ2-7	TRBD2	.	TRBV5-1	CASSLGVGGGSYEQYF	TGCGCCAGCAGCTTGGGTGTTGGGGGAGGGAGCTACGAGCAGTACTTC
TRBJ1-2	.	.	TRBV28	CASSLVRVGYGYTF	TGTGCCAGCAGTTTAGTCAGGGTCGGCTATGGCTACACCTTC
TRBJ2-7	TRBD1	.	TRBV19	CASSIGTGGTYEQYF	TGTGCCAGTAGTATCGGGACAGGGGGAACCTACGAGCAGTACTTC
TRBJ1-1	TRBD1	.	TRBV18	CASSPSGQGLGAFF	TGTGCCAGCTCACCATCGGGACAGGGTCTTGGAGCTTTCTTT
TRBJ1-1	.	.	TRBV2	CASSDRSNTEAFF	TGTGCCAGCAGTGACAGATCGAACACTGAAGCTTTCTTT
TRBJ1-5	.	.	TRBV5-5	CASSQHSNQPQHF	TGTGCCAGCAGCCAACATAGCAATCAGCCCCAGCATTTT
TRBJ2-1	TRBD2	.	TRBV10-3	CAISAQGLANEQFF	TGTGCCATCAGTGCCCAGGGACTAGCGAATGAGCAGTTCTTC
TRBJ1-4	.	.	TRBV19	CASSILTGNEKLFF	TGTGCCAGTAGTATTCTGACAGGCAATGAAAAACTGTTTTTT